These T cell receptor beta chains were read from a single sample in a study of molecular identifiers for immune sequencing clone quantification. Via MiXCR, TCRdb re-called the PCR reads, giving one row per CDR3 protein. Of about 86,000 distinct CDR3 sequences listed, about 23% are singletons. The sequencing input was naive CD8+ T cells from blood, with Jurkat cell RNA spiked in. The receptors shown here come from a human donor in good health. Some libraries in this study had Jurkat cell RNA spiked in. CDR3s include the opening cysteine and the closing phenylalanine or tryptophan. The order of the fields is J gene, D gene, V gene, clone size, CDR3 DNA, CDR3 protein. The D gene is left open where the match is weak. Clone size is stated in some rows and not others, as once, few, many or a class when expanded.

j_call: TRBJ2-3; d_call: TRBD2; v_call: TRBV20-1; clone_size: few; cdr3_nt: TGCAGTGCTAGAGAGGGCGGGAGGGCCTTCTTTCTGGCAGATACGCAGTATTTT; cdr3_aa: CSAREGGRAFFLADTQYF
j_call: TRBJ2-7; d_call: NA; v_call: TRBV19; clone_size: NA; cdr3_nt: TGTGCCAGTAGTGCCGGGAATTTCTACGAGCAGTACTTC; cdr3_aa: CASSAGNFYEQYF
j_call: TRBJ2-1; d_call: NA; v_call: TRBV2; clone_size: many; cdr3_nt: TGTGCCAGCAGTGAACGGGGCTCCTACAATGAGCAGTTCTTC; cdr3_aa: CASSERGSYNEQFF
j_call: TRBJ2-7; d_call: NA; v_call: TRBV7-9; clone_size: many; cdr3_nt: TGTGCCAGCAGCTCCGGACAGTTAGGGGAGCAGTACTTC; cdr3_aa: CASSSGQLGEQYF
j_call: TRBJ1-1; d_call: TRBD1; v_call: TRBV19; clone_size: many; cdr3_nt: TGTGCCAGTACCACCACACACTCACAGGGGGCTTTGGACACTGAAGCTTTCTTT; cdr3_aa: CASTTTHSQGALDTEAFF
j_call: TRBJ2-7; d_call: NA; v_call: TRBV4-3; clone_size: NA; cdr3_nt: TGCGCCAGCAGCCAAGACCCACAGAGCTCCTACGAGCAGTACTTC; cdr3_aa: CASSQDPQSSYEQYF
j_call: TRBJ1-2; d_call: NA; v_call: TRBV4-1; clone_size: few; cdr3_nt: TGCGCCAGCAGCCAGACCCCAGGGCGTGAGGGTCCATATGGCTACACCTTC; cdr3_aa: CASSQTPGREGPYGYTF
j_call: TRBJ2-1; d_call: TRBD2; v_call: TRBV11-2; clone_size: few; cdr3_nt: TGTGCCAGCAGCTTAGGGTGGCAGGGCGGGAGCTACAATGAGCAGTTCTTC; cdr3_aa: CASSLGWQGGSYNEQFF
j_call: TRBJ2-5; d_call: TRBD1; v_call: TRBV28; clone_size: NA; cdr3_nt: TGTGCCAGCAGTGACCGGACAGGGGGCGCGGAGACCCAGTACTTC; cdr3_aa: CASSDRTGGAETQYF
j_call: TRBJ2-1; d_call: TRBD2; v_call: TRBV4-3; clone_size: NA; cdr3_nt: TGCGCCAGCAGCCAAGGAGCCGTCGGACTAGCGGGGGGGAGCTCCTACAATGAGCAGTTCTTC; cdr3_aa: CASSQGAVGLAGGSSYNEQFF
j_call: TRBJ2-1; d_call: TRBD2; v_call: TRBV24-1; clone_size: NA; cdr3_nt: TGTGCCACCATGGGGGGGGGAAATGAGCAGTTCTTC; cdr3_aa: CATMGGGNEQFF
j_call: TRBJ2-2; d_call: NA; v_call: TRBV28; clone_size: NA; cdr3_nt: TGTGCCAGCAGTTACTCGTTCGGCGGGACGGTTAACACCGGGGAGCTGTTTTTT; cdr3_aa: CASSYSFGGTVNTGELFF
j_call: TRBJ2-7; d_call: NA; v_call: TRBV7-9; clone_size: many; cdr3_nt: TGTGCCAGCCGCAACGCTGGGGTCGAGCAGTACTTC; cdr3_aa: CASRNAGVEQYF
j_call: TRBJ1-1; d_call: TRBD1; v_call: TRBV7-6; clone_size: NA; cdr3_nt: TGTGCCAGCAGCTTTGACAGGGGAGACACTGAAGCTTTCTTT; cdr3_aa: CASSFDRGDTEAFF
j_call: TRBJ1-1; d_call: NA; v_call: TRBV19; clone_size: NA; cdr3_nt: TGTGCCAGTAGTATGGGGGCGAACACTGAAGCTTTCTTT; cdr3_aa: CASSMGANTEAFF
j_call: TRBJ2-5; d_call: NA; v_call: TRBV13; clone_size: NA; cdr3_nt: TGTGCCAGCAGCGAGGCAGGGGAGGAGACCCAGTACTTC; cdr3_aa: CASSEAGEETQYF
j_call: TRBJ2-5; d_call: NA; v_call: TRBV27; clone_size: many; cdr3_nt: TGTGCCAGCAGTCCCCTCCAAGAGACCCAGTACTTC; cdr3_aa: CASSPLQETQYF
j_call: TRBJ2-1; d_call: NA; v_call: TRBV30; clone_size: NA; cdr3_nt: TGTACCTGGAGTGAACCCACCAGGGGTATCACCGGTGAGCAGTTCTTC; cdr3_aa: CTWSEPTRGITGEQFF
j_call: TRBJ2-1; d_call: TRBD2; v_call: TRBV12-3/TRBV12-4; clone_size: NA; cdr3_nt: TGTGCCAGCAGTTTTGAGGGACTAGGACTTTTCGATGAGCAGTTCTTC; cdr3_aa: CASSFEGLGLFDEQFF
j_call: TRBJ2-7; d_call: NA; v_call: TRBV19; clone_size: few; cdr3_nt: TGTGCCAGTAGTATAGTTCTAGGAAGCGGAGAGCAGTACTTC; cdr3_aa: CASSIVLGSGEQYF
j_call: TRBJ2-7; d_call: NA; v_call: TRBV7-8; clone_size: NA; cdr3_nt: TGTGCCAGCAGCTTATACCCCTGGCCGGCAGACGAGATTTACGAGCAGTACTTC; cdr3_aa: CASSLYPWPADEIYEQYF
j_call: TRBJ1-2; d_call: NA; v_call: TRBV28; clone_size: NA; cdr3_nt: TGTGCCAACCGACCACGATCGGGCTATGGCTACACCTTC; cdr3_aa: CANRPRSGYGYTF
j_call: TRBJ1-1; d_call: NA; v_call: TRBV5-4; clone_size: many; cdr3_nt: TGTGCCAGCAGCTTGGAATCCAGGAGAGAAGCTTTCTTT; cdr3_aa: CASSLESRREAFF
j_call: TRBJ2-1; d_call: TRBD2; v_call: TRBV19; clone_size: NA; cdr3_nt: TGTGCCAGTAGTATAGCTGGCGGGAGAGGGAATGAGCAGTTCTTC; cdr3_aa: CASSIAGGRGNEQFF
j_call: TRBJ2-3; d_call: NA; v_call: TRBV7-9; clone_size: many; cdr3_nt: TGTGCCAGCAGCTTTTTTGAGGAGGGGGGAGATACGCAGTATTTT; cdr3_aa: CASSFFEEGGDTQYF
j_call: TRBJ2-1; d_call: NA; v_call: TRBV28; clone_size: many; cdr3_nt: TGTGCCAGCAGTTTAGGTCAACCTGAGCAGTTCTTC; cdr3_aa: CASSLGQPEQFF
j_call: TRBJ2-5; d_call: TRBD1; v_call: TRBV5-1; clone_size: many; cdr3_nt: TGCGCCAGCAGCGAGACCCCGGGACAGTCGGAGACCCAGTACTTC; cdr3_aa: CASSETPGQSETQYF
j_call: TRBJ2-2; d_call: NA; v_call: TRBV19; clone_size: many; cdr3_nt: TGTGCCAGTAAGGAACAGGGAAACACCGGGGAGCTGTTTTTT; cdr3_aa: CASKEQGNTGELFF
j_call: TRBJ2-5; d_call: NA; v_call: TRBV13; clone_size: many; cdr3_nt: TGTGCCAGCAGCTTAGGAGGCACCCAGTACTTC; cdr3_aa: CASSLGGTQYF
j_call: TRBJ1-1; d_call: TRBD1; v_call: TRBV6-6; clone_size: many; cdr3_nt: TGTGCCAGCAGTGAGACAGGGGGGAACACTGAAGCTTTCTTT; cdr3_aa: CASSETGGNTEAFF
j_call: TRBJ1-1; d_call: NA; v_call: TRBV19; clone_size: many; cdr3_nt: TGTGCCAGTAGTATCTCTATGTTGACTGAAGCTTTCTTT; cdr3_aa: CASSISMLTEAFF
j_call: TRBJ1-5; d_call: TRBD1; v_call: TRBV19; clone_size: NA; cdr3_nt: TGTGCCAGCCTCACAGGGGGAAGGGGCAATCAGCCCCAGCATTTT; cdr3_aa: CASLTGGRGNQPQHF
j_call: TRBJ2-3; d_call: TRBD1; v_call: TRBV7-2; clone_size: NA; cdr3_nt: TGTGCCAGCAGCTCAAGGACCGGGACAGGGGGGGCAGATACGCAGTATTTT; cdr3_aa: CASSSRTGTGGADTQYF
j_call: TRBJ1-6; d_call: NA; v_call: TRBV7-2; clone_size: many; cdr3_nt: TGTGCCAGCAGCTTAGTGTCCGAGAATAATTCACCCCTCCACTTT; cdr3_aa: CASSLVSENNSPLHF
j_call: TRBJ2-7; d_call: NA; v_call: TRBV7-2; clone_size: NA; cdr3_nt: TGTGCCAGCAGCTTAGAGCGGATTAGCAGCCACGAGCAGTACTTC; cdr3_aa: CASSLERISSHEQYF
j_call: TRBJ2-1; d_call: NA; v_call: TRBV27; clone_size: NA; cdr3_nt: TGTGCCAGCAGTTTGCAGGGACATGAGCAGTTCTTC; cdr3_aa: CASSLQGHEQFF
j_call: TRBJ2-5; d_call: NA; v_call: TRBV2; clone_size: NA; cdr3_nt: TGTGCCAGCAGTGAAGTGAAAGGACTTAAGACCCAGTACTTC; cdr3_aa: CASSEVKGLKTQYF
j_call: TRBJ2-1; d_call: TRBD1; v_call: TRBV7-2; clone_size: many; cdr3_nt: TGTGCCAGCAGCTTTAGGGGGCCACCCTACAATGAGCAGTTCTTC; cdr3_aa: CASSFRGPPYNEQFF
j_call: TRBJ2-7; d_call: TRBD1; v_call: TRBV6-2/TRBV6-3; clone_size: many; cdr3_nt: TGTGCCAGCAGTTACCTCCGGGACAGCTCCTACGAGCAGTACTTC; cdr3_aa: CASSYLRDSSYEQYF
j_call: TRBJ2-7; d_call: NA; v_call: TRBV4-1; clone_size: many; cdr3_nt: TGCGCCAGCAGCCAAGAATGGGTGGTGTCCTACGAGCAGTACTTC; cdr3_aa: CASSQEWVVSYEQYF
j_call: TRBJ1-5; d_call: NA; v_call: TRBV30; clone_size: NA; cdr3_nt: TGTGCCTGGAGTGTACCGGGGCTGGGTCAGCCCCCGCATTTT; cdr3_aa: CAWSVPGLGQPPHF
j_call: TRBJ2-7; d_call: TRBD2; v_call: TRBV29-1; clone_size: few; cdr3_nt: TGCAGCGTTGAAGGGGTTATGGGACTACCCTTGAGCGAGCAGTACTTC; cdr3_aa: CSVEGVMGLPLSEQYF
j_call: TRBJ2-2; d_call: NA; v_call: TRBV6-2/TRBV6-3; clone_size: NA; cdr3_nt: TGTGCCAGCAGTTACTCCGCGGGCACCGGGGAGCTGTTTTTT; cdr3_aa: CASSYSAGTGELFF
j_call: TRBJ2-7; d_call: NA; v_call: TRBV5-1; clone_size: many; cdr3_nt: TGCGCCAGCAGCTCTCCCGGGGTAGCGTACGAGCAGTACTTC; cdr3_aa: CASSSPGVAYEQYF
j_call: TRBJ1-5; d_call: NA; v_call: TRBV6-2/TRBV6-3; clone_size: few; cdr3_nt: TGTGCCAGCAGTCACCGACGCGGGGCCGCATATAGCAATCAGCCCCAGCATTTT; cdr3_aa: CASSHRRGAAYSNQPQHF
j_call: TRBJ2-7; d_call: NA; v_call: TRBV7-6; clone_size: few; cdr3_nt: TGTGCCAGCAGCTATGGGACTGAGGCCTACGAGCAGTACTTC; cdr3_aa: CASSYGTEAYEQYF
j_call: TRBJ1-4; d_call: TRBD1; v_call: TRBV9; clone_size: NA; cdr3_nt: TGTGCCAGCAGCGGAGGGGATCTTGGACAGGGAAGATGGCAGGCTAATGAAAAACTGTTTTTT; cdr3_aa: CASSGGDLGQGRWQANEKLFF
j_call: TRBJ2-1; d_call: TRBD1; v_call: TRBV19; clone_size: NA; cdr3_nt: TGTGCCAGTAGTACGGACAGGGGAAAAAATGAGCAGTTCTTC; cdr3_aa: CASSTDRGKNEQFF
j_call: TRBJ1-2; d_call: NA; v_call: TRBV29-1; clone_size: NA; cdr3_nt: TGCAGCGTTGAGTCGGGTATTGGTGGCTACACCTTC; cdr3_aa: CSVESGIGGYTF
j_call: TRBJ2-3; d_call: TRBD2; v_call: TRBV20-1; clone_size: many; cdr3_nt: TGCAGTGCTAGAGATGGTGCGGGGGGGCAGACAGATACGCAGTATTTT; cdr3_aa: CSARDGAGGQTDTQYF
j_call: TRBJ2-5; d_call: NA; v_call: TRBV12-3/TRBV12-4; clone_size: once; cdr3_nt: TGTGCCAGCAGTCCCCAGGGAGTAGGGGAGACCCAGTACTTC; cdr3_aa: CASSPQGVGETQYF
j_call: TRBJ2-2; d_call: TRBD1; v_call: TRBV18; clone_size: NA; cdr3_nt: TGTGCCAGCTCACCACCGTCCGGGGACAGAAACACCGGGGAGCTGTTTTTT; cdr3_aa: CASSPPSGDRNTGELFF
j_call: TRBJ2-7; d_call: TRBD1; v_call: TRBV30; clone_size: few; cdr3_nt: TGTGCCGCCTCCGGGACAGGGAACTACGAGCAGTACTTC; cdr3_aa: CAASGTGNYEQYF
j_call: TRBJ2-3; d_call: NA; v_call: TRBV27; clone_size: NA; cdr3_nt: TGTGCCAGCAGTTCCATGGGGTCAGATACGCAGTATTTT; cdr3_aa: CASSSMGSDTQYF
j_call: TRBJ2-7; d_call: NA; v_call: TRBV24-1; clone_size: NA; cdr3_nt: TGTGCCACCAGTGATTTGTCTTCTGGTGGCGAGCAGTACTTC; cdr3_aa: CATSDLSSGGEQYF